This T cell receptor (beta chain) was sequenced during a study of CD8+CD57+ T cells in acquired aplastic anemia. Study-level findings and limits: Patients and controls turned out to have roughly 30 CD8+ CDR3 sequences in common.

Patients picked for sequencing had shown CD8+CD57+ cell expansion detected by flow cytometry. All patients had severe acquired aplastic anemia. The CDR3 spans 14 residues. Trimming took 2 bases from V and 5 from J, leaving 10 bases between them. This clonotype was observed at least ten times. Its matching antigen is unknown. CDR3 and TCR beta VDJ profiling relied on a genomic DNA template. TCRdb fed the reads into MiXCR, producing one record per CDR3 protein. The sample has approximately 180,000 distinct CDR3 sequences, 45% to 55% seen once; the top ten hold about 1%. The TCR sequence derives from a human donor with aplastic anemia. Sequencing was done on a sample of sorted CD4+, CD8+, or CD8+CD57+ T cells (not recorded which) from PBMCs. The chain employs TRBV12-3 or TRBV12-4 and TRBJ2-1, with D perhaps matching TRBD1 (5 bases). The CDR3 DNA follows: TGTGCCAGCAGTTTAAGGGGCGGTGACAATGAGCAGTTCTTC. This sequence encodes CASSLRGGDNEQFF.